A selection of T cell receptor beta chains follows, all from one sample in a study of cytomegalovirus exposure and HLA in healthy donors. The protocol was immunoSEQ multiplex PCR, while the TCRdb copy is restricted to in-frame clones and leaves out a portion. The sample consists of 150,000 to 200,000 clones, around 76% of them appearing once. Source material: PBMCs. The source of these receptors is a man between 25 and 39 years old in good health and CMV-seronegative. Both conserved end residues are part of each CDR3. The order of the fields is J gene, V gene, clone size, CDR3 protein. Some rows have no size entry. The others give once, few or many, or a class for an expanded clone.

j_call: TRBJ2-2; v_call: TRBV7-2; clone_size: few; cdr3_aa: CASMPQTGGGGELFF
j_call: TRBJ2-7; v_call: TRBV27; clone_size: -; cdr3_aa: CASSLLGQGFTYEQYF
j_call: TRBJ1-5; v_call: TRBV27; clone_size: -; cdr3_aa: CASSKQGNNQPQHF
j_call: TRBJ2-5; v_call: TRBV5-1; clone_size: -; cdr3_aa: CASSFLGTSGETQYF
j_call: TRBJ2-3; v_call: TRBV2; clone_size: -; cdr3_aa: CASSRTGFTDTQYF
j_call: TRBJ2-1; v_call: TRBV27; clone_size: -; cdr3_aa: CASSFPTGTGNDEQFF
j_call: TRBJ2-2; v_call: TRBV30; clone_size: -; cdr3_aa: CATKSGELFF
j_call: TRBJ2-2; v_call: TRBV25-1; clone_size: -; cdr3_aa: CASGTSGRAPGELFF
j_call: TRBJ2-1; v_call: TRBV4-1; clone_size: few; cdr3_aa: CASSQGLASEQFF
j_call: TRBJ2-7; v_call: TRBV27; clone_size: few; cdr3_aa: CASSSKSRTSGRYEQYF
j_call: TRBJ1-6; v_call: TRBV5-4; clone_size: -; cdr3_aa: CASSSWGGYSFRNSPLHF
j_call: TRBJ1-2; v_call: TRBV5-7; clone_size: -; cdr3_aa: CASSLRDRGEIYYGYTF
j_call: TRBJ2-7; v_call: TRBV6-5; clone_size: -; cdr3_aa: CASSYVASASYEQYF
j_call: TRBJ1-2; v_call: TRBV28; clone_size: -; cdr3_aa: CASNRYGGTNYGYTF
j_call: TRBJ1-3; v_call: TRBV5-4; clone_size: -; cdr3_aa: CASSLAGSGNTIYF
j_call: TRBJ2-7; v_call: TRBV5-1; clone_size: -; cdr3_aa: CASSSTGTGAYEQYF
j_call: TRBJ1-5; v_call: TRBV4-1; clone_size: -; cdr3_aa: CASSQDLSPGGNQPQHF
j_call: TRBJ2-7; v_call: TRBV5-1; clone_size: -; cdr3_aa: CASSFNGQGYEQYF
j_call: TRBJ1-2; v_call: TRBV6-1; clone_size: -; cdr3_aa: CASIETRFKDYGYTF
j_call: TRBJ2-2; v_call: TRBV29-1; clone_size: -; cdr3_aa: CSVEDREDRGWGTGELFF
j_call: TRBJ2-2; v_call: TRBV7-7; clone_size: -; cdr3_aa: CASSQRLAGGPVGELFF
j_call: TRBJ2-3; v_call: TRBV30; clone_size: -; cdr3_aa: CAWSTLVTSTDTQYF